This T cell receptor beta chain appears in the sequencing data of a study of CD8+CD57+ T cells in acquired aplastic anemia. Genomic DNA provided the template from which TCR beta VDJ and CDR3 profiles were obtained. A single record per CDR3 protein comes from TCRdb applying MiXCR to the reads. The data contain about 120,000 distinct CDR3 sequences, about 50% of them singletons. By flow cytometry, patients selected for sequencing had shown an expansion of CD8+CD57+ cells. With 2 bases removed from V and 6 bases from J, the gap between germline ends came to 8 bases. This CDR3 spans 13 amino acids. Germline V gene sequence: CDR1 SEHNR, CDR2 FQNEAQ (reference sequence).

This sequence was found in a human donor with aplastic anemia. Material for sequencing was sorted CD4+, CD8+, or CD8+CD57+ T cells (not recorded which) from PBMCs. The V and J genes are TRBV7-9 and TRBJ1-5, with no clear D. The CDR3 loop reads CASSLTAVQPQHF. The CDR3 DNA reads TGTGCCAGCAGCTTAACAGCTGTTCAGCCCCAGCATTTT.